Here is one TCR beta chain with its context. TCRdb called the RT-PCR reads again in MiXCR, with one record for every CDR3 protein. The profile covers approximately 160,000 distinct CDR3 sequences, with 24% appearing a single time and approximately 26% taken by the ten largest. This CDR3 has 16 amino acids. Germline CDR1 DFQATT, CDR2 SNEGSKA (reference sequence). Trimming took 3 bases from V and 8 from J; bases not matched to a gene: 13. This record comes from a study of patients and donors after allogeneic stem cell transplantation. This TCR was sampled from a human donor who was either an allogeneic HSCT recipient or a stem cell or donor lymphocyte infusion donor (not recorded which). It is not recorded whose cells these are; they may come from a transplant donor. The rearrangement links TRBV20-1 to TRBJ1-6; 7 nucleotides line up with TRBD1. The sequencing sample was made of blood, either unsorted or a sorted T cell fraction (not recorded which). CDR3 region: CSASYPGGKGDSPLHF. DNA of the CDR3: TGCAGTGCTAGCTACCCAGGGGGAAAGGGGGATTCACCCCTCCACTTT.